This TCR beta chain originates from a study of cytomegalovirus exposure and HLA in healthy donors. The length of the CDR3 is 16 residues. V was clipped by 3 bases and J by 0 bases, with 12 bases between them. Germline loops: CDR1 SGDLS, CDR2 YYNGEE. Concerning this clone: What it binds is unknown.

The PCR was carried out with 60 Vbeta primers and 13 Jbeta primers. TCRdb keeps only in-frame clones here, not all; method: immunoSEQ multiplex PCR. The sample includes roughly 80,000 clones, over 60% of them seen just once. General observations from the study: Some TCR beta chains (roughly 150 of them) were listed as cytomegalovirus-associated.

The specimen sequenced was PBMCs. This receptor was taken from a woman aged 40 to 50 in good health and CMV-seropositive. The rearrangement links TRBV9 to TRBJ1-4, with a possible D match to TRBD1 (5 bases). CDR3 residues: CASSATASATNEKLFF. The DNA of the CDR3 is TGTGCCAGCAGCGCGACAGCCAGTGCAACTAATGAAAAACTGTTTTTT. The whole variable domain, filled in from reference TRBV9 and TRBJ1-4, reads DSGVTQTPKHLITATGQRVTLRCSPRSGDLSVYWYQQSLDQGLQFLIQYYNGEERAKGNILERFSAQQFPDLHSELNLSSLELGDSALYFCASSATASATNEKLFFGSGTQLSVL.